A selection of T cell receptor beta chains follows, all from one sample in a study of T cell changes during pregnancy in multiple sclerosis. TCRdb's copy holds only in-frame clones and misses some; the assay was immunoSEQ multiplex PCR. This repertoire shows approximately 68,000 clones, just over 90% found once; its top ten account for more than 1.4%. Here the sequenced sample was peripheral blood, taken in the second trimester of pregnancy. These receptors originate from a female donor with multiple sclerosis, enrolled in a pregnancy study. The CDR3 runs from the conserved cysteine through the conserved F or W. Each record gives: J gene, V gene, clone size, D gene, CDR3 DNA, CDR3 protein. A D gene is named only where the DNA matches it firmly. Clone size is shown for a subset of rows, as once, few, many or a class of expanded clone.

J: TRBJ2-1; V: TRBV5-4; size: -; D: -; DNA: TGTGCCAGCAGCCGAGGGGGGGGGAGCTCCTACAATGAGCAGTTCTTC; CDR3: CASSRGGGSSYNEQFF
J: TRBJ1-5; V: TRBV12-5; size: -; D: -; DNA: TGTGCTAGTGGTTTCGGAACTAATAGCAATCAGCCCCAGCATTTT; CDR3: CASGFGTNSNQPQHF
J: TRBJ1-2; V: TRBV10-3; size: -; D: -; DNA: TGTGCCATCAGTGAACCCACAGGGAACTATGGCTACACCTTC; CDR3: CAISEPTGNYGYTF
J: TRBJ1-2; V: TRBV27; size: -; D: -; DNA: TGTGCCAGCAGTTTACCAGGGCATGGCTACACCTTC; CDR3: CASSLPGHGYTF
J: TRBJ2-3; V: TRBV20-1; size: -; D: -; DNA: TGCAGTGCTCTTTACACAGATACGCAGTATTTT; CDR3: CSALYTDTQYF
J: TRBJ2-7; V: TRBV19; size: -; D: TRBD2; DNA: TGTGCCAGTAGCACTAGCGGGAGTGTCTACGAGCAGTACTTC; CDR3: CASSTSGSVYEQYF
J: TRBJ1-2; V: TRBV5-1; size: -; D: TRBD1; DNA: TGCGCCAGCAGCCCGGGACAGGGAGCCTATGGCTACACCTTC; CDR3: CASSPGQGAYGYTF
J: TRBJ2-5; V: TRBV7-5; size: -; D: -; DNA: TGTGTCAGAAGCTTAGTATCCAGCGGGAGCACCAAGGGGGAGACCCAGTACTTC; CDR3: CVRSLVSSGSTKGETQYF
J: TRBJ2-1; V: TRBV5-1; size: -; D: -; DNA: TGCGCCAGCAGCTTGGTAGGGGAGGGGGGGTTCTTC; CDR3: CASSLVGEGGFF
J: TRBJ1-3; V: TRBV5-1; size: -; D: TRBD1; DNA: TGCGCCAGCAGCCCATTCCTGACAGGGTCTGGAAACACCATATATTTT; CDR3: CASSPFLTGSGNTIYF
J: TRBJ1-3; V: TRBV9; size: -; D: TRBD1; DNA: TGTGCCAGCAGCGCGGGACAGTTTAGGTCCTCTGGAAACACCATATATTTT; CDR3: CASSAGQFRSSGNTIYF
J: TRBJ2-1; V: TRBV7-8; size: -; D: TRBD2; DNA: TGTGCCAGCAGCTTAGGAGGGACTAGCGGGGGGCTAGAGCAGTTCTTC; CDR3: CASSLGGTSGGLEQFF
J: TRBJ2-7; V: TRBV6-1; size: -; D: -; DNA: TGTGCCAGCAGTCTTGGGTCAGGGATCACCTACGAGCAGTACTTC; CDR3: CASSLGSGITYEQYF
J: TRBJ1-1; V: TRBV10-2; size: -; D: -; DNA: TGCGCCAGCAGTTTGGGGGGAGGTGCTGAAGCTTTCTTT; CDR3: CASSLGGGAEAFF
J: TRBJ2-7; V: TRBV7-9; size: -; D: TRBD2; DNA: TGTGCCAGCAGCTTAGGTCTTCGGCGGGAGATTTCCTACGAGCAGTACTTC; CDR3: CASSLGLRREISYEQYF
J: TRBJ2-5; V: TRBV5-5; size: -; D: -; DNA: TGTGCCAGCAGCTTGGGGGAGCTGGAGACCCAGTACTTC; CDR3: CASSLGELETQYF
J: TRBJ2-5; V: TRBV7-8; size: -; D: -; DNA: TGTGCCAGCAGCTTAACACAGGGTCGGGAGACCCAGTACTTC; CDR3: CASSLTQGRETQYF
J: TRBJ2-1; V: TRBV7-9; size: -; D: -; DNA: TGTGCCAGCAGCCTCAGGGGTCCACAGGAGTGGTCACACAATGAGCAGTTCTTC; CDR3: CASSLRGPQEWSHNEQFF
J: TRBJ2-7; V: TRBV14; size: once; D: -; DNA: TGTGCCAGCAGCCTAAGGAGGGTAGGGTTGCTCGAGCAGTACTTC; CDR3: CASSLRRVGLLEQYF
J: TRBJ2-7; V: TRBV4-1; size: -; D: TRBD1; DNA: TGCGCCAGCAGCCTAGACAGGGGAAGCGACGAGCAGTACTTC; CDR3: CASSLDRGSDEQYF
J: TRBJ2-4; V: TRBV14; size: once; D: -; DNA: TGTGCCAGCAGCCAAGATCGCTTCGGGAAGGGCATTCAGTACTTC; CDR3: CASSQDRFGKGIQYF
J: TRBJ2-2; V: TRBV7-8; size: -; D: -; DNA: TGTGCCAGCAGCTTACGGGTGCCCGGGGAGCTGTTTTTT; CDR3: CASSLRVPGELFF
J: TRBJ1-4; V: TRBV7-9; size: -; D: TRBD1; DNA: TGTGCCAGCAGCCCCGGGACAGGGGATGAAAAACTGTTTTTT; CDR3: CASSPGTGDEKLFF
J: TRBJ2-7; V: TRBV19; size: -; D: TRBD1; DNA: TGTGCCAGTATGGGGACAGGGGCCTACGAGCAGTACTTC; CDR3: CASMGTGAYEQYF
J: TRBJ1-5; V: TRBV10-2; size: -; D: TRBD1; DNA: TGCGCCAGCAGTGAGGACAGGGGCAGGCAGCCCCAGCATTTT; CDR3: CASSEDRGRQPQHF
J: TRBJ2-1; V: TRBV9; size: once; D: TRBD1; DNA: TGTGCCAGCGGAGGGACAGGGGAGCTATACAATGAGCAGTTCTTC; CDR3: CASGGTGELYNEQFF
J: TRBJ2-5; V: TRBV4-1; size: -; D: -; DNA: TGCGCCAGCAGCCAAGCGGGAGTCCAAGAGACCCAGTACTTC; CDR3: CASSQAGVQETQYF
J: TRBJ1-4; V: TRBV4-3; size: once; D: -; DNA: TGCGCCAGCAGCCAACGGACAGCTGCAACTAATGAAAAACTGTTTTTT; CDR3: CASSQRTAATNEKLFF
J: TRBJ1-5; V: TRBV6-4; size: -; D: -; DNA: TGTGCCAGCAGTGACTGGAGGGGAGTAGCCCAGCCCCAGCATTTT; CDR3: CASSDWRGVAQPQHF
J: TRBJ2-4; V: TRBV5-5; size: -; D: TRBD1; DNA: TGTGCCAGCACCCCCGAGGGGGCAGTAAACATTCAGTACTTC; CDR3: CASTPEGAVNIQYF
J: TRBJ1-4; V: TRBV5-6; size: -; D: -; DNA: TGTGCCAGCAGCGTGGGGAAAGTTTGGCCAGGCTCGAATGAAAAACTGTTTTTT; CDR3: CASSVGKVWPGSNEKLFF
J: TRBJ1-2; V: TRBV6-5; size: -; D: TRBD1; DNA: TGTGCCAGCAGTTACGAGGGACAGGGGGAGTATGGCTACACCTTC; CDR3: CASSYEGQGEYGYTF
J: TRBJ1-2; V: TRBV10-1; size: -; D: TRBD1; DNA: TGCGCCAGCAGTGAATACACAGACCAGGGGGGCTATGGCTACACCTTC; CDR3: CASSEYTDQGGYGYTF
J: TRBJ1-1; V: TRBV7-9; size: -; D: TRBD1; DNA: TGTGCCAGCAGCTGGAATCCTGGACAGGGGAACACTGAAGCTTTCTTT; CDR3: CASSWNPGQGNTEAFF
J: TRBJ2-7; V: TRBV10-3; size: -; D: TRBD1; DNA: TGTGCCATCTCCTGGGACAGGGGGGTACGCGAGCAGTACTTC; CDR3: CAISWDRGVREQYF
J: TRBJ1-6; V: TRBV2; size: -; D: -; DNA: TGTGCCAGCAGTGACCTAGCACAAGATTCACCCCTCCACTTT; CDR3: CASSDLAQDSPLHF
J: TRBJ2-3; V: TRBV27; size: -; D: TRBD2; DNA: TGTGCCAGCAGTCTAGGACTAGCGGGGTCGGATACGCAGTATTTT; CDR3: CASSLGLAGSDTQYF
J: TRBJ1-5; V: TRBV19; size: -; D: -; DNA: TGTGCCAGTAGAGGGGGCAATCAGCCCCAGCATTTT; CDR3: CASRGGNQPQHF
J: TRBJ1-1; V: TRBV2; size: -; D: -; DNA: TGTGCCATTCACAGGGAGAGGAACACTGAAGCTTTCTTT; CDR3: CAIHRERNTEAFF
J: TRBJ2-2; V: TRBV7-9; size: -; D: TRBD1; DNA: TGTGCCAGCAGCTTAGGGACAGGGCCCGGGGAGCTGTTTTTT; CDR3: CASSLGTGPGELFF
J: TRBJ2-1; V: TRBV7-9; size: -; D: -; DNA: TGTGCCAGCAGCTTTGGGGCCGCCTACAATGAGCAGTTCTTC; CDR3: CASSFGAAYNEQFF
J: TRBJ2-7; V: TRBV5-1; size: -; D: TRBD1; DNA: TGCGCCAGCAGCTTGGCATCGGTTGGGACAGCTTACGAGCAGTACTTC; CDR3: CASSLASVGTAYEQYF
J: TRBJ1-4; V: TRBV30; size: -; D: -; DNA: TGTGCCTGGAGTACGGGGAAATACAGCAATTTTAATGAAAAACTGTTTTTT; CDR3: CAWSTGKYSNFNEKLFF
J: TRBJ2-2; V: TRBV7-3; size: -; D: TRBD1; DNA: TGTGCCAGCAGCCCCCGACAGGGGGCGACCGGGGAGCTGTTTTTT; CDR3: CASSPRQGATGELFF
J: TRBJ2-7; V: TRBV9; size: -; D: -; DNA: TGTGCCAGCAGCGTAGGTGTACAGGGCCCTTACGAGCAGTACTTC; CDR3: CASSVGVQGPYEQYF
J: TRBJ1-2; V: TRBV29-1; size: -; D: -; DNA: TGCAGCGTTGAAGATGCACGTAGAGGCTACACCTTC; CDR3: CSVEDARRGYTF
J: TRBJ2-3; V: TRBV9; size: -; D: TRBD2; DNA: TGTGCCAGCAGCGTGGGACTAGCGGGGGGACTCACAGATACGCAGTATTTT; CDR3: CASSVGLAGGLTDTQYF
J: TRBJ2-3; V: TRBV11-3; size: -; D: TRBD2; DNA: TGTGCCAGCAGCAGCGGGGATTGGGGCGGAGGGGATACGCAGTATTTT; CDR3: CASSSGDWGGGDTQYF
J: TRBJ1-2; V: TRBV6-1; size: few; D: TRBD1; DNA: TGTGCCAGCAGTGCGACTAGACAGGGGGCTGGAGGCTACACCTTC; CDR3: CASSATRQGAGGYTF
J: TRBJ1-5; V: TRBV21-1; size: -; D: -; DNA: TGTGCCAGCAGCAAAGATGGCGAAGGGGGCAATCAGCCCCAGCATTTT; CDR3: CASSKDGEGGNQPQHF
J: TRBJ2-7; V: TRBV7-2; size: -; D: -; DNA: TGTGCCAGCAGCTTACAGGGTGACGAGCAGTACTTC; CDR3: CASSLQGDEQYF
J: TRBJ1-5; V: TRBV7-9; size: -; D: TRBD1; DNA: TGTGCCAGCAGCTTAGCTGGACAGGGGAGCAATCAGCCCCAGCATTTT; CDR3: CASSLAGQGSNQPQHF
J: TRBJ2-6; V: TRBV12-5; size: -; D: -; DNA: TGTGCTAGTGGTTCTCGGCATAGGGGCCCCTCTGGGGCCAACGTCCTGACTTTC; CDR3: CASGSRHRGPSGANVLTF
J: TRBJ1-5; V: TRBV30; size: -; D: -; DNA: TGTGCCTGGAGTGAGGACAGCCGTAATCAGCCCCAGCATTTT; CDR3: CAWSEDSRNQPQHF
J: TRBJ1-4; V: TRBV18; size: -; D: TRBD1; DNA: TGTGCCAGCTCACCCCCGACAGGGGTAACTAATGAAAAACTGTTTTTT; CDR3: CASSPPTGVTNEKLFF
J: TRBJ2-1; V: TRBV11-1; size: -; D: TRBD2; DNA: TGTGCCAGCAGCCTCTCCAGGGAGGGCAAGCAGTTCTTC; CDR3: CASSLSREGKQFF
J: TRBJ2-7; V: TRBV5-1; size: -; D: TRBD1; DNA: TGCGCCAGCAGCTTCGGGACAGGGGCCTACGAGCAGTACTTC; CDR3: CASSFGTGAYEQYF
J: TRBJ2-3; V: TRBV5-6; size: -; D: TRBD2; DNA: TGTGCCAGCAGCTCGAGCGGGGGGACAGATACGCAGTATTTT; CDR3: CASSSSGGTDTQYF
J: TRBJ2-2; V: TRBV27; size: -; D: -; DNA: TGTGCCAGCAGCTTCGTTACAGGGAACACCGGGGAGCTGTTTTTT; CDR3: CASSFVTGNTGELFF